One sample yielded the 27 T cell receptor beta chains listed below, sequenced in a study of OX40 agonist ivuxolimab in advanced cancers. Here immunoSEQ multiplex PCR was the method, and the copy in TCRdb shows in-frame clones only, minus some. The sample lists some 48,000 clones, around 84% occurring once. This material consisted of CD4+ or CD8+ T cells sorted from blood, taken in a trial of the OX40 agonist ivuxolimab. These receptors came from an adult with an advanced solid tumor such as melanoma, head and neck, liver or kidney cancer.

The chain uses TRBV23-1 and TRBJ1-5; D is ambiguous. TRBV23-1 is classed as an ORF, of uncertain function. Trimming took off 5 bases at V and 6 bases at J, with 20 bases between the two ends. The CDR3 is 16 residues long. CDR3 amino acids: CASSGCMSSSCQPQHF. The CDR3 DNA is TGCGCCAGCAGTGGGTGTATGAGTTCGTCTTGTCAGCCCCAGCATTTT.

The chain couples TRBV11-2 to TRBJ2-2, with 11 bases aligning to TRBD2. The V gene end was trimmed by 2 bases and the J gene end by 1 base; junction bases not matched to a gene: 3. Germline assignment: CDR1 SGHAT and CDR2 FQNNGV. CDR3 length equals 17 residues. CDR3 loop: CASSLLAGGMNTGELFF. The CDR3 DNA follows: TGTGCCAGCAGCTTACTAGCGGGGGGCATGAACACCGGGGAGCTGTTTTTT.

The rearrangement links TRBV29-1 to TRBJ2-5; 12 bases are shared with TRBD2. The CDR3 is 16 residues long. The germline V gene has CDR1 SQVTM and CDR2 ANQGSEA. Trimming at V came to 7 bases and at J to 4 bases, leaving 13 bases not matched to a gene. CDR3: CSGYGRLAGVGETQYF. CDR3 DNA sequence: TGCAGCGGCTACGGGAGACTAGCGGGGGTGGGAGAGACCCAGTACTTC. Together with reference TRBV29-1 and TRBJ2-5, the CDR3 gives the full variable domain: SAVISQKPSRDICQRGTSLTIQCQVDSQVTMMFWYRQQPGQSLTLIATANQGSEATYESGFVIDKFPISRPNLTFSTLTVSNMSPEDSSIYLCSGYGRLAGVGETQYFGPGTRLLVL.

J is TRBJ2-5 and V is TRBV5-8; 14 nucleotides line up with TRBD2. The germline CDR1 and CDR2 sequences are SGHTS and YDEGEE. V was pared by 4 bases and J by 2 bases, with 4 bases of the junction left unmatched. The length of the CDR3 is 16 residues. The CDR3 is CASSLRLAGGQETQYF. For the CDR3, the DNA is TGTGCCAGCAGCCTAAGACTAGCGGGGGGGCAAGAGACCCAGTACTTC.

CDR3 sequence reads: CAAGGLETQYF. CDR3 nucleotides: TGTGCCGCAGGGGGGCTGGAGACCCAGTACTTC. V usage is TRBV19 and J usage is TRBJ2-5, with D perhaps matching TRBD1 (7 bases). The germline V gene encodes CDR1 LNHDA and CDR2 SQIVND (reference sequence). Trimming removed 11 bases from V and 5 bases from J, with 12 bases in between. There are 11 residues in the CDR3.

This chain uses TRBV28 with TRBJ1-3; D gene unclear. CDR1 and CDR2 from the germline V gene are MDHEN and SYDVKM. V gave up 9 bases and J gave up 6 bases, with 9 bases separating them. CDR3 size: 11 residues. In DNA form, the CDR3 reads TGTGCCAGTCTGCATCTAAACACCATATATTTT. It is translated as CASLHLNTIYF.

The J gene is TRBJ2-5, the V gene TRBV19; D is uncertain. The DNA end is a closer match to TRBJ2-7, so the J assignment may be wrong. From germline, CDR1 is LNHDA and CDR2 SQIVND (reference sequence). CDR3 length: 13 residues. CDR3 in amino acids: CASSSDGSYEQYF. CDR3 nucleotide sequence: TGTGCCAGTAGTTCGGACGGCTCCTACGAGCAGTACTTC.

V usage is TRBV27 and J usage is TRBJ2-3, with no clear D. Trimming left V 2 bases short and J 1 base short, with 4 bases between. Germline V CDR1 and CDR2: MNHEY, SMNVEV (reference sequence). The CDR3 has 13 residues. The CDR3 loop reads CASSLRGTDTQYF. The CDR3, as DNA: TGTGCCAGCAGTTTACGGGGCACAGATACGCAGTATTTT.

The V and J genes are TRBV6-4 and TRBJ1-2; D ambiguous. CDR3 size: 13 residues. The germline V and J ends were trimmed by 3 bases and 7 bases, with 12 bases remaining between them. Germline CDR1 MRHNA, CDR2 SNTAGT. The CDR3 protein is CASSELEFGGYTF. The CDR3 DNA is TGTGCCAGCAGTGAACTTGAATTCGGTGGCTACACCTTC.

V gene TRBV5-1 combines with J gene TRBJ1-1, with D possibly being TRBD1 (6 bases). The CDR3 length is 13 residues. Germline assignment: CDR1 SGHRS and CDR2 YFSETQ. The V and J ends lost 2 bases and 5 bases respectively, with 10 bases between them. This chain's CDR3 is CASSLEQGTEAFF. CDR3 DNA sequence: TGCGCCAGCAGCTTAGAACAGGGTACTGAAGCTTTCTTT.

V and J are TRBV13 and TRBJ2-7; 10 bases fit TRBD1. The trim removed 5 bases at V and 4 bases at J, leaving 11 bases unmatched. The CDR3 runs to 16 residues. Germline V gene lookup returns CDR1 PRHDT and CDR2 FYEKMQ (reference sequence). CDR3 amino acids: CASSGTPGQGLYEQYF. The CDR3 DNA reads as TGTGCCAGCAGCGGGACCCCGGGACAGGGGCTTTACGAGCAGTACTTC.

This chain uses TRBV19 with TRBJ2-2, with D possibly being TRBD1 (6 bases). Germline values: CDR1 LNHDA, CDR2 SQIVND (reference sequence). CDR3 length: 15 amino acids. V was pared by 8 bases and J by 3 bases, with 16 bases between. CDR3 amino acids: CASAPPGQDTGELFF. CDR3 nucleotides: TGTGCCAGTGCACCACCGGGACAAGACACCGGGGAGCTGTTTTTT.

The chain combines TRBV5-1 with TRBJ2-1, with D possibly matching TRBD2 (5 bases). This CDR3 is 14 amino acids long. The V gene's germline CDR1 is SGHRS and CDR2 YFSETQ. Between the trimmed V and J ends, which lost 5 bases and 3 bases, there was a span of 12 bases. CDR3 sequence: CASSFAGGYNEQFF. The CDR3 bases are TGCGCCAGCAGTTTTGCCGGAGGCTACAATGAGCAGTTCTTC. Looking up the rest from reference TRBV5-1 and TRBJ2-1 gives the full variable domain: KAGVTQTPRYLIKTRGQQVTLSCSPISGHRSVSWYQQTPGQGLQFLFEYFSETQRNKGNFPGRFSGRQFSNSRSEMNVSTLELGDSALYLCASSFAGGYNEQFFGPGTRLTVL.

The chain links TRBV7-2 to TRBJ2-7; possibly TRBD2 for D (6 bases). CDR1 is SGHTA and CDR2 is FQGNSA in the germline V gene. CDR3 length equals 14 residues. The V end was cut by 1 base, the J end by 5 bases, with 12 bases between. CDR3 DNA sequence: TGTGCCAGCAGCTTAGTCGGGGGTGACGACGAGCAGTACTTC. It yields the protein CASSLVGGDDEQYF.

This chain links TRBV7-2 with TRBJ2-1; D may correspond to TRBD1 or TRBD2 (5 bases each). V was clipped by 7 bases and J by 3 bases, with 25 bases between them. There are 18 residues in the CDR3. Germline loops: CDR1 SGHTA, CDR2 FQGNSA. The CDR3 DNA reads TGTGCCAGCATCAAAGAGGGGAAGTCTCTCACCATCTACAATGAGCAGTTCTTC. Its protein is CASIKEGKSLTIYNEQFF.

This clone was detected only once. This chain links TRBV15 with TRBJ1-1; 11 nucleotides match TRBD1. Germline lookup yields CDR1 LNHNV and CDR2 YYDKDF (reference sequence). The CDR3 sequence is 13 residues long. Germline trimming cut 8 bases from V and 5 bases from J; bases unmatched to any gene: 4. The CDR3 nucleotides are TGTGCCACCGGACAGGGGGCATCGACTGAAGCTTTCTTT. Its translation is CATGQGASTEAFF.

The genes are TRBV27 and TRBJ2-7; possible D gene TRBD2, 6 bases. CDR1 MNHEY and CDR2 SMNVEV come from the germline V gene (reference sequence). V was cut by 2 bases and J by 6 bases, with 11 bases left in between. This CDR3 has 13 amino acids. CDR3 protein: CASSLGLAREQYF. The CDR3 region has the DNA TGTGCCAGCAGTTTAGGGCTAGCGCGCGAGCAGTACTTC.

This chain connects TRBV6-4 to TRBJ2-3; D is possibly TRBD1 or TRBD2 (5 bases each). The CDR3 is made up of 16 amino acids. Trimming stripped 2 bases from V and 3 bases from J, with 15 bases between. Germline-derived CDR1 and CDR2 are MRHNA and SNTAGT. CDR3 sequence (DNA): TGTGCCAGCAGTGACGGGGCGACCGGGGATACAGATACGCAGTATTTT. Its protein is CASSDGATGDTDTQYF.

The DNA for the CDR3 is TGTGCCAGCTCACTTCCCCGGACAGGGGACGCGAGAGGCTACACCTTC. Translating gives CASSLPRTGDARGYTF. The gene calls are TRBV18 and TRBJ1-2, with 9 bases matching TRBD1. Germline assignment: CDR1 KGHSH and CDR2 LQKENI. This CDR3 region has 16 residues. V dropped 4 bases and J dropped 8; count of bases not matched to a gene: 14.

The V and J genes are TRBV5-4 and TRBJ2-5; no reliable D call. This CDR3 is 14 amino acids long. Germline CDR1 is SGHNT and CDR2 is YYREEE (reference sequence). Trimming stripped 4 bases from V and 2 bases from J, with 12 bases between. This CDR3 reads CASSPLSGQETQYF. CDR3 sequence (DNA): TGTGCCAGCAGCCCCCTTTCAGGTCAAGAGACCCAGTACTTC.

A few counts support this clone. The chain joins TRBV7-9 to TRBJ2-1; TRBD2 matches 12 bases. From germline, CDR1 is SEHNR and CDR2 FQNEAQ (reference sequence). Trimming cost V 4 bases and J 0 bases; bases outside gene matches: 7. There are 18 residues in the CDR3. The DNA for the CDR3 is TGTGCCAGCAGCTCCCCGACTAGCGGGGGCCCCTCCTACAATGAGCAGTTCTTC. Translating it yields CASSSPTSGGPSYNEQFF. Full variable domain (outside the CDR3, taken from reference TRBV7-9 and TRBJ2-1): DTGVSQNPRHKITKRGQNVTFRCDPISEHNRLYWYRQTLGQGPEFLTYFQNEAQLEKSRLLSDRFSAERPKGSFSTLEIQRTEQGDSAMYLCASSSPTSGGPSYNEQFFGPGTRLTVL.

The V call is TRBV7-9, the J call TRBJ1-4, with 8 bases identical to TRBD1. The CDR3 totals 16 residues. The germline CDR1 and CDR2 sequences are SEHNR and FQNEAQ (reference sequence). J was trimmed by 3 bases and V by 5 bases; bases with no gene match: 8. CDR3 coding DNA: TGTGCCAGCAGCCCTGGGGGGACAGGACCTAATGAAAAACTGTTTTTT. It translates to CASSPGGTGPNEKLFF.

The CDR3: CASSPSGLATYEQYF. DNA for the CDR3: TGCGCCAGCAGCCCGAGCGGGCTGGCTACCTACGAGCAGTACTTC. The gene calls are TRBV5-1 and TRBJ2-5, with D perhaps matching TRBD2 (6 bases). The J call could be wrong; TRBJ2-7 is a better fit for the DNA end. Germline assignment: CDR1 SGHRS and CDR2 YFSETQ. This CDR3 region has 15 residues.

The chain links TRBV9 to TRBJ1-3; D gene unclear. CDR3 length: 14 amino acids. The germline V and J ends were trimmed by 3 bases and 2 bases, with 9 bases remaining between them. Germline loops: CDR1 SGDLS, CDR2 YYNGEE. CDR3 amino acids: CASSAIGTGNTIYF. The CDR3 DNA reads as TGTGCCAGCAGCGCGATTGGGACTGGAAACACCATATATTTT.

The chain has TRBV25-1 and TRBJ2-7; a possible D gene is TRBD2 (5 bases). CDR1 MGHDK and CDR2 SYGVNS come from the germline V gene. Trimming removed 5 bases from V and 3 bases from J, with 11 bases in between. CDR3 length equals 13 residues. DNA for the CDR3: TGTGCCAGCAGTCTAGCTGATAACTACGAGCAGTACTTC. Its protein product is CASSLADNYEQYF.

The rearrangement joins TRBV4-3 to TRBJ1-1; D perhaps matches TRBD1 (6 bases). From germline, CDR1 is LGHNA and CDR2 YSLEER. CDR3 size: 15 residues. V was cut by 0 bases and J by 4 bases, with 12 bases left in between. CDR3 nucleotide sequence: TGCGCCAGCAGCCAAGATCGGGGGGCTGGCACTGAAGCTTTCTTT. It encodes CASSQDRGAGTEAFF.

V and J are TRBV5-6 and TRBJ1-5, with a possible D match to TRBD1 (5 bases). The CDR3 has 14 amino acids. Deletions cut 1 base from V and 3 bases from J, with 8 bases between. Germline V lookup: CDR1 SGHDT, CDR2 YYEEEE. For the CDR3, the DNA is TGTGCCAGCAGCTTGACAGGCACCAATCAGCCCCAGCATTTT. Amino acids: CASSLTGTNQPQHF. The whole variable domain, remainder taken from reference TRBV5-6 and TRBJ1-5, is DAGVTQSPTHLIKTRGQQVTLRCSPKSGHDTVSWYQQALGQGPQFIFQYYEEEERQRGNFPDRFSGHQFPNYSSELNVNALLLGDSALYLCASSLTGTNQPQHFGDGTRLSIL.